This entry lists 28 T cell receptor beta chains sequenced from one sample in a study of cytomegalovirus exposure and HLA in healthy donors. Measured with immunoSEQ multiplex PCR; TCRdb has only the in-frame clones, and not every one. The sample yields 200,000 to 250,000 clones, approximately 80% seen once. Sequenced: PBMCs. The receptors were sampled from a woman in her 30s in good health and CMV-seropositive.

The rearrangement links TRBV28 to TRBJ1-5; possibly TRBD1 for D (5 bases). V was cut by 5 bases and J by 4 bases, with 15 bases left in between. There are 15 residues in the CDR3. CDR1 MDHEN and CDR2 SYDVKM come from the germline V gene. Here the CDR3 reads CASSLPGTGNQPQHF. CDR3 DNA: TGTGCCAGCAGTCTCCCCGGGACGGGGAATCAGCCCCAGCATTTT.

This chain links TRBV2 with TRBJ1-1; 8 bases map to TRBD1. Germline V CDR1 and CDR2: SNHLY, FYNNEI. The V gene end was trimmed by 2 bases and the J gene end by 5 bases; junction bases not matched to a gene: 7. The CDR3 is made up of 15 amino acids. CDR3 loop: CASSEMGQGATEAFF. In nucleotides, the CDR3 is TGTGCCAGCAGTGAAATGGGGCAGGGGGCAACTGAAGCTTTCTTT.

V is TRBV27 and J is TRBJ2-2; TRBD2 matches 7 bases. J gave up 4 bases and V 2 bases, and 16 bases lay outside the gene matches. This CDR3 region has 19 residues. CDR1 is MNHEY, CDR2 SMNVEV, per germline (reference sequence). In DNA form, the CDR3 reads TGTGCCAGCAGTTTAACCATTAGGGGAGGGGTCGGAAGCACCGGGGAGCTGTTTTTT. Encoded protein: CASSLTIRGGVGSTGELFF.

The chain uses TRBV13 and TRBJ1-1; no firm D call. This CDR3 is built from 18 residues. CDR1 and CDR2 from the germline V gene are PRHDT and FYEKMQ (reference sequence). Trimming cost V 1 base and J 0 bases, with 18 bases left between them. The CDR3 region has the DNA TGTGCCAGCAGCTTAGAAGTCAGGTCCGGCGGCATGAACACTGAAGCTTTCTTT. Its protein product is CASSLEVRSGGMNTEAFF.

J is TRBJ2-5 and V is TRBV6-1; 9 bases agree with TRBD1. The germline V gene encodes CDR1 MNHNS and CDR2 SASEGT. This CDR3 comprises 14 residues. Trimming cost V 8 bases and J 5 bases; bases outside gene matches: 9. CDR3: CASQLGQGWETQYF. CDR3 in DNA: TGTGCCAGCCAGCTCGGACAGGGGTGGGAGACCCAGTACTTC.

This chain connects TRBV6-1 to TRBJ2-1, with D tentatively TRBD1 (6 bases). The CDR3 is made up of 15 amino acids. CDR1 MNHNS and CDR2 SASEGT come from the germline V gene. With 2 bases removed from V and 5 bases from J, the gap between germline ends came to 13 bases. CDR3 residues: CASSESRTAHNEQFF. The CDR3, as DNA: TGTGCCAGCAGTGAATCTAGGACAGCTCACAATGAGCAGTTCTTC.

In the case of this clone: A read error may produce the germline difference seen at one junction end. The chain combines TRBV7-6 with TRBJ2-5; D gene ambiguous. There are 13 residues in the CDR3. Germline values: CDR1 SGHVS, CDR2 FNYEAQ. The CDR3 loop is CASSPARKETRYF. CDR3 nucleotide sequence: TGTGCCAGCTCCCCAGCAAGAAAAGAGACCCGGTACTTC.

Only a few counts were recorded for this clone. This chain connects TRBV6-5 to TRBJ2-6; the D is unclear. There are 16 residues in the CDR3. Germline loops: CDR1 MNHEY, CDR2 SVGAGI. Trimming cost V 1 base and J 1 base, with 8 bases left between them. The CDR3 DNA reads TGTGCCAGCAGTTACTTACGTACTTCTGGGGCCAACGTCCTGACTTTC. It encodes CASSYLRTSGANVLTF.

The genes are TRBV5-4 and TRBJ2-7; no clear D. Germline V lookup: CDR1 SGHNT, CDR2 YYREEE (reference sequence). V lost 3 bases to trimming and J lost 3 bases, with 4 bases between them. The CDR3 contains 11 residues. CDR3 DNA: TGTGCCAGCAGCTCCCGCTACGAGCAGTACTTC. It is translated as CASSSRYEQYF.

The chain has TRBV5-1 and TRBJ2-1, with TRBD2 as a possible D gene (6 bases). Trimming removed 3 bases from V and 5 bases from J, with 21 bases in between. CDR3 length equals 17 residues. Germline V gene data show CDR1 as SGHRS and CDR2 as YFSETQ. CDR3 residues: CASSSSTWAGLDNEQFF. The CDR3 bases are TGCGCCAGCAGCTCCTCGACGTGGGCGGGACTCGACAATGAGCAGTTCTTC. Full variable domain (remainder filled in from reference TRBV5-1 and TRBJ2-1): KAGVTQTPRYLIKTRGQQVTLSCSPISGHRSVSWYQQTPGQGLQFLFEYFSETQRNKGNFPGRFSGRQFSNSRSEMNVSTLELGDSALYLCASSSSTWAGLDNEQFFGPGTRLTVL.

V usage is TRBV25-1 and J usage is TRBJ2-2, with TRBD1 matching over 12 bases. The CDR3 contains 16 residues. J was trimmed by 7 bases and V by 4 bases; bases with no gene match: 7. Per germline, CDR1 MGHDK and CDR2 SYGVNS. CDR3: CASSGYRDRGRGELFF. CDR3 bases: TGTGCCAGCAGTGGTTACCGGGACAGGGGGCGCGGGGAGCTGTTTTTT.

The chain combines TRBV2 with TRBJ1-2; D is perhaps TRBD1 (5 bases). This CDR3 spans 18 amino acids. The V gene lost 0 bases and the J gene lost 0 bases, with 17 bases spanning the gap. Germline V lookup: CDR1 SNHLY, CDR2 FYNNEI. Here the CDR3 DNA reads TGTGCCAGCAGTGAAGCGGGGCTGAGGGCAGCCCCTAACTATGGCTACACCTTC. Translation gives CASSEAGLRAAPNYGYTF.

The rearrangement uses TRBV7-2 and TRBJ2-7; 8 bases are shared with TRBD1. There are 15 residues in the CDR3. The V segment lost 5 bases and the J segment 2 bases; nucleotides outside the gene matches: 8. Germline CDR1 SGHTA, CDR2 FQGNSA. The CDR3 spells CASSRGYRGTYEQYF. The CDR3, as DNA: TGTGCCAGCAGCCGTGGATACAGGGGGACCTACGAGCAGTACTTC.

V usage is TRBV2 and J usage is TRBJ2-7; D gene ambiguous. V gave up 7 bases and J gave up 7 bases, with 20 bases separating them. Germline loops: CDR1 SNHLY, CDR2 FYNNEI. This CDR3 spans 14 amino acids. Here the CDR3 DNA reads TGTGCCAGCACCATGGAGCGAGCTACGAAGGAGCAGTACTTC. This gives the protein CASTMERATKEQYF.

The chain joins TRBV10-1 to TRBJ1-1; unclear D gene. The CDR3 length is 13 residues. Looked up from germline, CDR1 is WNHNN and CDR2 is SYGVQD (reference sequence). V lost 2 bases to trimming and J lost 0 bases, with 4 bases between them. Here the CDR3 DNA reads TGCGCCAGCAGTGAGGCCATGAACACTGAAGCTTTCTTT. Its translation is CASSEAMNTEAFF.

The J gene is TRBJ2-7, the V gene TRBV6-5; either TRBD1 or TRBD2 may fit D (5 bases each). Germline lookup yields CDR1 MNHEY and CDR2 SVGAGI. The V end lost 2 bases, the J end lost 7 bases, and 12 bases lay between the germline ends. The CDR3 totals 13 residues. CDR3 DNA: TGTGCCAGCAGTTACCGAGGGACGGCGGAGCAGTACTTC. Residues: CASSYRGTAEQYF.

V is TRBV27 and J is TRBJ2-1; TRBD2 is a possible D gene (7 bases). The CDR3 contains 16 residues. Deletions cut 3 bases from V and 8 bases from J, with 20 bases between. CDR1 and CDR2 from the germline V gene are MNHEY and SMNVEV (reference sequence). The CDR3 region is CASSFSLVGGGYEQFF. CDR3 bases: TGTGCCAGCAGTTTCAGTTTGGTGGGAGGGGGGTATGAGCAGTTCTTC.

The chain joins TRBV15 to TRBJ1-2; no reliable D call. CDR1 is LNHNV, CDR2 YYDKDF, per germline (reference sequence). Trimming shortened V by 0 bases and J by 8 bases, and 19 bases separated the two germline ends. CDR3 length equals 16 residues. As DNA, the CDR3 is TGTGCCACCAGCAGAGAGGAGGTCCTAAAGGAAAAGGGCTACACCTTC. Translation gives CATSREEVLKEKGYTF.

A few counts support this clone. The chain couples TRBV4-2 to TRBJ1-5; possible D gene TRBD1, 6 bases. V lost 5 bases, J lost 0 bases, and 14 bases lay in between. In germline, CDR1 is LGHNA, CDR2 YNFKEQ. The CDR3 spans 16 residues. CDR3 nucleotide sequence: TGTGCCAGCAGCAAATACGCGGACAGTAGCAATCAGCCCCAGCATTTT. Translating it yields CASSKYADSSNQPQHF.

The chain uses TRBV27 and TRBJ1-1, with D hard to call. In germline, CDR1 is MNHEY, CDR2 SMNVEV (reference sequence). This CDR3 spans 15 amino acids. V was trimmed by 3 bases and J by 1 base, leaving 12 bases between them. The CDR3 sequence: CASSFREGRNTEAFF. The CDR3 nucleotides read TGTGCCAGCAGTTTTCGGGAGGGAAGGAACACTGAAGCTTTCTTT.

V and J are TRBV9 and TRBJ2-4; no reliable D call. V was pared by 3 bases and J by 0 bases, with 10 bases between. The CDR3 runs to 15 residues. The V gene's germline CDR1 is SGDLS and CDR2 YYNGEE. The CDR3 DNA sequence: TGTGCCAGCAGCGGGTCAGGAGCAGCCAAAAACATTCAGTACTTC. Protein: CASSGSGAAKNIQYF.

The V call is TRBV28, the J call TRBJ1-4; 11 bases map to TRBD1. The CDR3 loop spans 14 amino acids. V lost 9 bases, J lost 8 bases, and 8 bases stayed unmatched. Per germline, CDR1 MDHEN and CDR2 SYDVKM. CDR3: CASYGQGALEKLFF. CDR3 coding DNA: TGTGCCAGTTACGGACAGGGGGCTTTGGAAAAACTGTTTTTT.

The V call is TRBV18, the J call TRBJ2-7; a weak D match, TRBD2 (6 bases). V lost 1 base and J lost 2, with 15 bases in between. CDR1 and CDR2 (germline): KGHSH, LQKENI. The CDR3 length is 16 residues. Here the CDR3 DNA reads TGTGCCAGCTCACCACTTGGGGGGTTAGGCACCTACGAGCAGTACTTC. Protein sequence: CASSPLGGLGTYEQYF.

The chain recombines TRBV29-1 with TRBJ2-7; possibly TRBD1 for D (5 bases). Germline assignment: CDR1 SQVTM and CDR2 ANQGSEA. The germline V and J ends were trimmed by 5 bases and 3 bases, with 11 bases remaining between them. The CDR3 is 12 residues long. The CDR3 region is CSVRAGNYEQYF. As DNA, the CDR3 is TGCAGCGTTCGCGCAGGGAACTACGAGCAGTACTTC.

The rearrangement links TRBV28 to TRBJ2-7; perhaps TRBD1 as D (6 bases). CDR3 length equals 14 residues. Trimming took 2 bases from V and 3 from J, leaving 11 bases between them. Germline-derived CDR1 and CDR2 are MDHEN and SYDVKM. Here the CDR3 DNA reads TGTGCCAGCAGTTTAGGGGGACACTTCTACGAGCAGTACTTC. This translates into CASSLGGHFYEQYF.

The V and J genes are TRBV5-1 and TRBJ1-1; D is uncertain. Per the germline V gene, CDR1 is SGHRS and CDR2 is YFSETQ. Deletions cut 3 bases from V and 1 base from J, with 1 base between. CDR3 length: 11 residues. The CDR3 sequence is CASSSNTEAFF. In nucleotides, the CDR3 is TGCGCCAGCAGCTCGAACACTGAAGCTTTCTTT.

This chain connects TRBV29-1 to TRBJ2-7; D perhaps matches TRBD2 (5 bases). Trimming shortened V by 1 base and J by 5 bases, and 9 bases separated the two germline ends. CDR1 is SQVTM and CDR2 is ANQGSEA in the germline V gene. This CDR3 is 12 amino acids long. The DNA for the CDR3 is TGCAGCGTTGAAGGGGCCGGGGACGAGCAGTACTTC. Translation: CSVEGAGDEQYF.

V is TRBV5-1 and J is TRBJ1-2; the match to TRBD1 covers 7 bases. The length of the CDR3 is 14 residues. With V trimmed by 3 bases and J by 3 bases, 5 bases remained unmatched. Looked up from germline, CDR1 is SGHRS and CDR2 is YFSETQ. The CDR3 region is CASSWGQLDYGYTF. In nucleotides, the CDR3 is TGCGCCAGCAGCTGGGGACAGCTTGACTATGGCTACACCTTC.